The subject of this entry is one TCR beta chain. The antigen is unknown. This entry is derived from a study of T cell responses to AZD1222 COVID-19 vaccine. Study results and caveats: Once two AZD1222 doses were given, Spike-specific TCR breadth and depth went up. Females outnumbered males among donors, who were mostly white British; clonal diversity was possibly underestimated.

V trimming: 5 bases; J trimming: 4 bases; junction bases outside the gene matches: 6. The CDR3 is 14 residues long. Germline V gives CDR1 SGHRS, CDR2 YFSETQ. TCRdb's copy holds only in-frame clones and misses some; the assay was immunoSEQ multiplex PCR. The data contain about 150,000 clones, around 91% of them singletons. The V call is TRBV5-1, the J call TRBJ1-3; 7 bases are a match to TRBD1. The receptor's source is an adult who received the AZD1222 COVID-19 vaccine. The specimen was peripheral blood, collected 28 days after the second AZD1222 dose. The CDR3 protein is CASRGQAGGNTIYF. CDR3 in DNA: TGCGCCAGCAGAGGACAGGCGGGGGGAAACACCATATATTTT.